These 31 T cell receptor beta chains were sequenced from one sample in a study of blood T cell repertoires in COVID-19 (TCRdb year 2020). Library construction relied on the immunoSEQ multiplex PCR assay. Held by TCRdb, this immuneACCESS table contains in-frame sequences only and omits some clones. Under half of the omission traces to an unresolved V gene where checked; the cause of the rest is unknown. Counted in this sample were roughly 120,000 clones; more than 60% of them appeared once. The ten largest account for under 3% of the sample. The sequencing sample was made of peripheral blood. These receptor sequences come from a man aged 45-60 years with acute or convalescent COVID-19.

This chain links TRBV27 with TRBJ2-7; 8 positions match TRBD2. The junction had 9 bases not matched to a gene; V was cut back by 2 bases and J by 3 bases. Germline lookup yields CDR1 MNHEY and CDR2 SMNVEV (reference sequence). The CDR3 has 16 amino acids. The CDR3 here is CASSLTEGGRIYEQYF. The CDR3 DNA reads as TGTGCCAGCAGTTTAACGGAGGGCGGGAGGATCTACGAGCAGTACTTC.

The chain couples TRBV19 to TRBJ1-5; D is unclear. The CDR3 covers 13 residues. Trimming removed 1 base from V and 5 bases from J, with 6 bases in between. Germline V gene data show CDR1 as LNHDA and CDR2 as SQIVND (reference sequence). The CDR3 is CASSIVSYQPQHF. CDR3 in DNA: TGTGCCAGTAGTATAGTCAGTTATCAGCCCCAGCATTTT.

The chain recombines TRBV5-4 with TRBJ2-3, with 9 bases fitting TRBD2. This CDR3 spans 17 amino acids. Per germline, CDR1 SGHNT and CDR2 YYREEE (reference sequence). V was pared by 0 bases and J by 2 bases, with 7 bases of the junction left unmatched. DNA of the CDR3: TGTGCCAGCAGCTTGGTTCGCGGGGGGGCCGACACAGATACGCAGTATTTT. Amino acids: CASSLVRGGADTDTQYF.

This sequence joins TRBV30 and TRBJ1-1; TRBD1 agrees at 11 bases. Trimming took 4 bases from V and 7 from J; bases not matched to a gene: 8. The V gene's germline CDR1 is GTSNPN and CDR2 SVGIG (reference sequence). The CDR3 is 14 amino acids. CDR3 amino acids: CAWKGGGTGGEAFF. In DNA, the CDR3 is TGTGCCTGGAAAGGAGGGGGGACAGGGGGTGAAGCTTTCTTT.

The chain is built from TRBV25-1 and TRBJ1-6; D not resolved. Trimming stripped 10 bases from V and 10 bases from J, with 14 bases between. The CDR3 has 12 amino acids. CDR1 and CDR2 from the germline V gene are MGHDK and SYGVNS. CDR3 in amino acids: CATQKEGSPLHF. The DNA for the CDR3 is TGTGCCACCCAGAAGGAGGGCTCACCCCTCCACTTT. Variable domain in full (rest from reference TRBV25-1 and TRBJ1-6): EADIYQTPRYLVIGTGKKITLECSQTMGHDKMYWYQQDPGMELHLIHYSYGVNSTEKGDLSSESTVSRIRTEHFPLTLESARPSHTSQYLCATQKEGSPLHFGNGTRLTVT.

Comment on this clone: This CDR3 is also generated by other DNA sequences in the sample. The chain joins TRBV4-2 to TRBJ1-1, with D maybe TRBD1 (5 bases). CDR3 length: 13 amino acids. Trimming stripped 0 bases from V and 8 bases from J, with 10 bases between. From germline, CDR1 is LGHNA and CDR2 YNFKEQ. Here the CDR3 DNA reads TGTGCCAGCAGCCAAGATCAGGGCTCCGAAGCTTTCTTT. Protein sequence: CASSQDQGSEAFF.

On this clone itself: One end of the junction varies from germline; a read error may be responsible. CDR3 bases: TGTGCCAGCAGCCAAGGAGGTTTCGACAGGTTCTTC. It yields the protein CASSQGGFDRFF. This sequence joins TRBV4-2 and TRBJ2-7; D may be TRBD1 (6 bases). The CDR3 sequence is 12 residues long. Germline CDR1 LGHNA, CDR2 YNFKEQ.

V usage is TRBV7-2 and J usage is TRBJ2-3, with D unresolved. V lost 2 bases, J lost 2 bases, and 8 bases lay in between. The CDR3 contains 14 residues. Germline V gene lookup returns CDR1 SGHTA and CDR2 FQGNSA. The CDR3 here is CASSLNLFTDTQYF. The CDR3 DNA sequence: TGTGCCAGCAGCTTAAATCTGTTCACAGATACGCAGTATTTT.

The V and J genes are TRBV12-5 and TRBJ2-3; D is possibly TRBD2 (6 bases). The ends were cut back, 3 bases at V and 4 bases at J, with 14 bases in the middle. Germline loops: CDR1 LGHNT, CDR2 FRNRAP. The CDR3 extends over 15 amino acids. This CDR3 reads CASGFAGTLADTQYF. The CDR3 region has the DNA TGTGCTAGTGGTTTCGCCGGGACTTTGGCAGATACGCAGTATTTT.

V usage is TRBV4-1 and J usage is TRBJ1-4, with 9 bases identical to TRBD1. CDR3 size: 14 residues. J lost 7 bases, V lost 6 bases, and 6 bases had no gene match. The V gene's germline CDR1 is MGHRA and CDR2 YSYEKL. Written as DNA, the CDR3 is TGCGCCAGCAGGGGGACAGGGATGGGTGAAAAACTGTTTTTT. Translating gives CASRGTGMGEKLFF.

V is TRBV10-3 and J is TRBJ2-7; perhaps TRBD2 as D (5 bases). Trimming removed 2 bases from V and 6 bases from J, with 8 bases in between. This CDR3 is built from 12 residues. The germline gives CDR1 ENHRY, CDR2 SYGVKD. CDR3 bases: TGTGCCATCAGTGAGGGGAGTATCGAGCAGTACTTC. This encodes CAISEGSIEQYF.

The CDR3 region is CASSPTSGGVNEQFF. CDR3 bases: TGTGCCAGCTCACCAACTAGCGGAGGGGTCAATGAGCAGTTCTTC. The genes are TRBV18 and TRBJ2-1; TRBD2 matches 8 bases. V gave up 2 bases and J gave up 6 bases; unmatched junction bases: 6. CDR3 size: 15 residues. Germline V gene lookup returns CDR1 KGHSH and CDR2 LQKENI.

This chain links TRBV11-2 with TRBJ2-7; possibly TRBD2 for D (6 bases). V gave up 9 bases and J gave up 1 base, with 16 bases separating them. Looked up from germline, CDR1 is SGHAT and CDR2 is FQNNGV. This CDR3 comprises 14 residues. CDR3: CASRPSGGSYEQYF. Written as DNA, the CDR3 is TGTGCCAGTCGACCCTCCGGGGGTTCCTACGAGCAGTACTTC.

V and J are TRBV6-5 and TRBJ2-7; the D gene is possibly TRBD1 (5 bases). Germline V gene sequence: CDR1 MNHEY, CDR2 SVGAGI. This CDR3 has 14 residues. V lost 6 bases, J lost 0 bases, and 12 bases lay in between. CDR3 loop: CASSVGRGSYEQYF. The CDR3 DNA is TGTGCCAGCAGCGTCGGAAGGGGCTCCTACGAGCAGTACTTC.

This chain joins TRBV14 and TRBJ2-3; the D is unclear. The CDR3 extends over 14 amino acids. Trimming removed 0 bases at V and 2 bases at J, with 6 bases between. Per germline, CDR1 SGHDN and CDR2 FVKESK. CDR3 coding DNA: TGTGCCAGCAGCCAAGAGAGACTCACAGATACGCAGTATTTT. Translated: CASSQERLTDTQYF. Complete variable domain (other parts from reference TRBV14 and TRBJ2-3): EAGVTQFPSHSVIEKGQTVTLRCDPISGHDNLYWYRRVMGKEIKFLLHFVKESKQDESGMPNNRFLAERTGGTYSTLKVQPAELEDSGVYFCASSQERLTDTQYFGPGTRLTVL.

The chain links TRBV5-1 to TRBJ2-7, with 9 positions matching TRBD2. CDR3 length: 14 amino acids. The germline gives CDR1 SGHRS, CDR2 YFSETQ. The V segment lost 2 bases and the J segment 4 bases; nucleotides outside the gene matches: 4. The CDR3 nucleotides are TGCGCCAGCAGCTTTGGCGGGAGGGGGTACGAGCAGTACTTC. Protein product: CASSFGGRGYEQYF.

V usage is TRBV5-4 and J usage is TRBJ2-3, with 9 positions matching TRBD2. CDR3 length equals 14 residues. The junction had 6 bases not matched to a gene; V was cut back by 4 bases and J by 6 bases. CDR1 SGHNT and CDR2 YYREEE come from the germline V gene (reference sequence). The DNA for the CDR3 is TGTGCCAGCAGCCATGGCGGGGGGGCGGATACGCAGTATTTT. It translates to CASSHGGGADTQYF.

This clone was observed a few times. J is TRBJ2-7 and V is TRBV28; 14 nucleotides agree with TRBD2. With V trimmed by 4 bases and J by 3 bases, 17 bases remained unmatched. Per germline, CDR1 MDHEN and CDR2 SYDVKM. The CDR3 is 20 amino acids. CDR3 amino acids: CASSYDPHRVTSGRDYEQYF. The CDR3 DNA reads TGTGCCAGCAGTTATGATCCCCACAGGGTGACTAGCGGGAGGGACTACGAGCAGTACTTC. Using reference TRBV28 and TRBJ2-7 for the parts outside the CDR3, the full variable domain is DVKVTQSSRYLVKRTGEKVFLECVQDMDHENMFWYRQDPGLGLRLIYFSYDVKMKEKGDIPEGYSVSREKKERFSLILESASTNQTSMYLCASSYDPHRVTSGRDYEQYFGPGTRLTVT.

This clone was recorded only once. The genes are TRBV3-1 (or the pseudogene TRBV3-2) and TRBJ2-7; 11 nucleotides agree with TRBD2. Germline lookup yields CDR1 LGHDT and CDR2 YNNKEL (reference sequence). V gave up 4 bases and J gave up 1 base; unmatched junction bases: 9. The CDR3 is made up of 17 amino acids. CDR3 bases: TGTGCCAGCAGCCCGGGACTAGCGGTTAAAGGGTCCTACGAGCAGTACTTC. Translated, it gives CASSPGLAVKGSYEQYF.

The chain uses TRBV14 and TRBJ1-6; unclear D gene. This CDR3 contains 15 residues. Trimming shortened V by 1 base and J by 14 bases, and 18 bases separated the two germline ends. Looked up from germline, CDR1 is SGHDN and CDR2 is FVKESK. This CDR3 reads CASSQGNLLPSALHF. CDR3 sequence (DNA): TGTGCCAGCAGCCAAGGAAATCTTCTCCCTTCGGCCCTCCACTTT.

The gene calls are TRBV9 and TRBJ2-7; D unclear. Trimming shortened V by 0 bases and J by 1 base, and 5 bases separated the two germline ends. Germline CDR1 is SGDLS and CDR2 is YYNGEE. The CDR3 spans 13 residues. In DNA form, the CDR3 reads TGTGCCAGCAGCGTAGCCCCTTCCTACGAGCAGTACTTC. This gives the protein CASSVAPSYEQYF.

This clone turned up a few times. The chain employs TRBV11-3 and TRBJ2-1; 15 nucleotides line up with TRBD2. Germline lookup yields CDR1 SGHNT and CDR2 YENEEA. The ends lost 5 bases at V and 4 bases at J; junction bases unmatched: 3. This CDR3 is built from 16 residues. The CDR3 here is CASSRGTSGRYNEQFF. As DNA, the CDR3 is TGTGCCAGCAGCCGGGGGACTAGCGGGAGGTACAATGAGCAGTTCTTC.

The chain carries TRBV10-3 and TRBJ2-1, with a tentative D call TRBD1 (5 bases). The CDR3 spans 12 residues. With 3 bases removed from V and 5 bases from J, the gap between germline ends came to 5 bases. CDR1 and CDR2 (germline): ENHRY, SYGVKD. The CDR3 here is CAISEQDNEQFF. The CDR3 DNA reads as TGTGCCATCAGTGAACAGGACAATGAGCAGTTCTTC.

This chain connects TRBV6-4 to TRBJ1-2; D may be TRBD1 (6 bases). The CDR3 covers 18 residues. Germline CDR1 and CDR2: MRHNA and SNTAGT. The ends were cut back, 2 bases at V and 4 bases at J, with 23 bases in the middle. The CDR3 here is CASSDEYMATGRFYGYTF. The CDR3 DNA sequence: TGTGCCAGCAGTGACGAATATATGGCTACAGGGCGTTTCTATGGCTACACCTTC.

On this clone: The sample has other DNA sequences that encode this CDR3 too. J is TRBJ2-1 and V is TRBV3-1 (or the pseudogene TRBV3-2); tentatively, D is TRBD1 (5 bases). Germline loops: CDR1 LGHDT, CDR2 YNNKEL (reference sequence). This CDR3 contains 15 residues. Trimming removed 0 bases at V and 0 bases at J, with 6 bases between. The CDR3 loop is CASSQDTGSYNEQFF. The CDR3 nucleotides read TGTGCCAGCAGCCAAGATACAGGCTCCTACAATGAGCAGTTCTTC.

The chain has TRBV27 and TRBJ2-1; 10 bases align to TRBD2. The germline V gene has CDR1 MNHEY and CDR2 SMNVEV (reference sequence). J gave up 0 bases and V 4 bases, and 6 bases lay outside the gene matches. The CDR3 is 17 residues long. CDR3 DNA: TGTGCCAGCAGTTCAATAGCGGGAGGCCTCTCCTACAATGAGCAGTTCTTC. Translation gives CASSSIAGGLSYNEQFF.

The gene calls are TRBV28 and TRBJ2-2; 8 nucleotides align to TRBD2. Per germline, CDR1 MDHEN and CDR2 SYDVKM. V lost 5 bases, J lost 9 bases, and 11 bases stayed unmatched. The CDR3 has 15 amino acids. In DNA, the CDR3 is TGTGCCAGCAGTCCATCGGGACTAGTTCACCGGGAGCTGTTTTTT. It yields the protein CASSPSGLVHRELFF.

This clone was observed a handful of times. The chain has TRBV5-4 and TRBJ2-5, with 16 bases aligning to TRBD2. V trimming: 3 bases; J trimming: 2 bases; junction bases outside the gene matches: 4. This CDR3 is built from 17 residues. In germline, CDR1 is SGHNT, CDR2 YYREEE (reference sequence). This CDR3 reads CASSSGLAGGIQETQYF. As DNA, the CDR3 is TGTGCCAGCAGCTCGGGACTAGCGGGGGGGATACAAGAGACCCAGTACTTC.

Concerning this clone itself: Other DNA sequences of this sample code for an identical CDR3. This rearrangement joins TRBV27 to TRBJ2-7, with 7 bases lining up with TRBD1. The germline V gene has CDR1 MNHEY and CDR2 SMNVEV (reference sequence). The ends lost 5 bases at V and 0 bases at J; junction bases unmatched: 1. This CDR3 has 13 amino acids. CDR3 DNA: TGTGCCAGCAGTAGGGACAGCTCCTACGAGCAGTACTTC. Protein product: CASSRDSSYEQYF.

In DNA, the CDR3 is TGTGCCAGCCGTTGGGGGCACACAGATACGCAGTATTTT. It is translated as CASRWGHTDTQYF. This chain links TRBV27 with TRBJ2-3, with D perhaps TRBD1 (6 bases). The CDR3 is 13 residues long. V was shortened by 8 bases and J by 2 bases, with 11 bases between the two germline ends. Germline CDR1 is MNHEY and CDR2 is SMNVEV (reference sequence).

The CDR3 reads CASSYVPGGDTGELFF. The CDR3 DNA follows: TGTGCCAGCAGTTACGTTCCGGGAGGAGACACCGGGGAGCTGTTTTTT. V and J are TRBV6-6 and TRBJ2-2; 7 bases are shared with TRBD2. Germline V gene lookup returns CDR1 MNHNY and CDR2 SVGAGI (reference sequence). The CDR3 contains 16 residues. V was pared by 2 bases and J by 3 bases, with 6 bases of the junction left unmatched.